Listed below are T cell receptor beta chains from one sample, sequenced in a study of blood T cell repertoires in COVID-19. Clones were sequenced by immunoSEQ multiplex PCR, and TCRdb holds only the in-frame ones, with some missing. The sample has 50,000 to 80,000 clones, just over 85% seen once; the top ten hold 6.9%. The specimen was peripheral blood. The source of these receptors is a man aged 45-60 years with active COVID-19. The CDR3 runs from the conserved cysteine through the conserved F or W. Fields, in order: V gene, D gene, J gene, CDR3 protein. D genes are given only for firm matches.

>TRBV3-1/TRBV3-2|TRBD2|TRBJ2-1
CASSPPGGGYNEQFF
>TRBV2|.|TRBJ2-5
CASSPNPQGSETQYF
>TRBV13|TRBD1|TRBJ2-7
CASRPQGAQQYF
>TRBV11-3|TRBD2|TRBJ2-1
CASSLGPQLAGGPVHEQFF
>TRBV5-1|.|TRBJ1-4
CASSPAGDSGEKLFF
>TRBV18|TRBD2|TRBJ2-7
CASSPPSGAYEQYF
>TRBV28|.|TRBJ1-4
CASSLRGLNEKLFF
>TRBV5-1|TRBD1|TRBJ1-1
CASSSRQGRTEAFF
>TRBV6-1|.|TRBJ2-5
CASSALQGGGQETQYF
>TRBV6-4|TRBD1|TRBJ1-2
CASMVGTGRVGDYGYTF
>TRBV24-1|TRBD1|TRBJ2-5
CATSDPDREETQYF
>TRBV7-9|.|TRBJ1-5
CASSLRQGGNQPQHF
>TRBV6-5|.|TRBJ1-2
CASSPDSYGYTF
>TRBV25-1|.|TRBJ2-7
CASSELGVEQYF
>TRBV3-1/TRBV3-2|TRBD2|TRBJ2-1
CASSPRGVNVEQFF
>TRBV3-1/TRBV3-2|.|TRBJ1-1
CASAPGALNTEAFF
>TRBV6-2/TRBV6-3|TRBD2|TRBJ2-1
CASSPIRTSGSNAAEFF
>TRBV7-8|TRBD2|TRBJ2-2
CASILSGGDTGELFF
>TRBV3-1/TRBV3-2|.|TRBJ1-2
CASSHANYRLADYGYTF
>TRBV5-1|TRBD2|TRBJ2-3
CASGFSSGRADTQYF
>TRBV11-2|TRBD2|TRBJ2-2
CASSLVGLAVNTGELFF
>TRBV7-9|TRBD1|TRBJ1-4
CASSLRHTGGKLFF
>TRBV11-2|TRBD1|TRBJ2-2
CASSPSPRGTASGELFF
>TRBV5-4|.|TRBJ2-3
CASSLLPPVATSTDTQYF
>TRBV2|.|TRBJ2-7
CASSVGGEQYF
>TRBV4-1|TRBD1|TRBJ1-2
CASSPNQGQGAVGYTF
>TRBV9|TRBD2|TRBJ2-5
CASSVGSASSGGQETQYF
>TRBV5-6|.|TRBJ2-1
CASSLLSANEQFF
>TRBV7-9|TRBD2|TRBJ2-2
CASSLAGPEAGAGELFF
>TRBV18|.|TRBJ1-4
CASSPGAAATNEKLFF
>TRBV5-1|.|TRBJ1-4
CASSPAGGRGEKLFF
>TRBV7-8|TRBD2|TRBJ2-1
CASSFTRLAGVREQFF
>TRBV24-1|TRBD1|TRBJ2-2
CATSVRTGNTGELFF
>TRBV7-9|.|TRBJ2-3
CASSTLKGGNTQYF
>TRBV3-1/TRBV3-2|TRBD2|TRBJ2-1
CASSQDSGSGTYNEQFF
>TRBV5-1|TRBD1|TRBJ2-7
CASSLKGAHEQYF
>TRBV6-6|TRBD2|TRBJ2-1
CASNSGGSWPYNEQFF
>TRBV7-2|.|TRBJ2-7
CASSSGPSYEQYF
>TRBV10-3|TRBD1|TRBJ2-3
CAISDARDRTDTQYF
>TRBV7-8|TRBD1|TRBJ1-5
CASSTGQGDEGRPQHF
>TRBV6-5|TRBD1|TRBJ2-1
CASRRGQGTYNEQFF
>TRBV29-1|.|TRBJ1-2
CSAQLQGFLGYTF
>TRBV5-1|TRBD1|TRBJ2-1
CASSLTGQGSYEQFF
>TRBV4-1|.|TRBJ1-5
CASSQGDSSRQPQHF
>TRBV5-1|.|TRBJ2-3
CASSLSGGAGTDTQYF
>TRBV6-5|TRBD1|TRBJ1-2
CASNEGGTGRLGYTF
>TRBV18|TRBD2|TRBJ2-1
CASSPWTSGEHNEQFF
>TRBV6-6|.|TRBJ2-2
CASSSSATGELFF
>TRBV30|.|TRBJ1-1
CAWSVRQVMNTEAFF
>TRBV7-6|.|TRBJ1-3
CASSSLPGTGNTIYF